Listed below are T cell receptor beta chains from one sample, sequenced in a study of blood T cell repertoires in COVID-19. The protocol was immunoSEQ multiplex PCR, while the TCRdb copy is restricted to in-frame clones and leaves out a portion. The repertoire holds roughly 330,000 clones, with more than 70% as singletons. Source material: peripheral blood. The receptors stem from a woman between 50 and 59 years old with acute or convalescent COVID-19. Both conserved end residues are part of each CDR3. A D gene is named only where the DNA matches it firmly. Rows give clone size only sometimes, using once, few, many, or a class for an expanded clone.

V	size	D	J	CDR3	DNA
TRBV9	-	TRBD2	TRBJ2-5	CASSDGTSGSETQYF	TGTGCCAGCAGCGACGGGACTAGCGGGAGCGAGACCCAGTACTTC
TRBV20-1	-	-	TRBJ1-2	CSVWTIYGYTF	TGCAGTGTTTGGACAATCTATGGCTACACCTTC
TRBV9	-	TRBD1	TRBJ1-3	CASSGTGQGNTIYF	TGTGCCAGCAGTGGGACGGGACAGGGAAACACCATATATTTT
TRBV20-1	once	-	TRBJ1-2	CSARLYGYTF	TGCAGTGCGAGACTTTATGGCTACACCTTC
TRBV7-8	-	-	TRBJ2-7	CASSLGPGISSYEQYF	TGTGCCAGCAGCTTAGGACCAGGGATAAGCTCCTACGAGCAGTACTTC
TRBV3-1/TRBV3-2	-	-	TRBJ1-2	CASSQLLTGSGYTF	TGTGCCAGCAGCCAATTATTGACAGGCTCTGGCTACACCTTC
TRBV5-1	-	-	TRBJ1-1	CASQENTEAFF	TGCGCCAGTCAGGAGAACACTGAAGCTTTCTTT
TRBV4-3	-	TRBD1	TRBJ2-7	CASSQDGRQGVYEQYF	TGCGCCAGCAGCCAAGATGGAAGACAGGGGGTCTACGAGCAGTACTTC
TRBV28	-	-	TRBJ1-4	CASSFDTSVNEKLFF	TGTGCCAGCAGTTTCGACACTTCTGTTAATGAAAAACTGTTTTTT
TRBV4-1	-	-	TRBJ1-1	CASSPPTQVGAFF	TGCGCCAGCAGCCCCCCCACGCAGGTAGGAGCTTTCTTT
TRBV19	-	-	TRBJ1-5	CASSIRAAGELFQPQHF	TGTGCCAGTAGTATCCGGGCCGCGGGCGAGCTCTTTCAGCCCCAGCATTTT
TRBV24-1	-	-	TRBJ2-5	CATSDADSQETQYF	TGTGCCACCAGTGATGCGGACAGTCAAGAGACCCAGTACTTC
TRBV6-6	-	TRBD2	TRBJ2-1	CASRNPSGRALEQFF	TGTGCCAGCCGGAACCCTAGCGGGAGGGCTCTGGAGCAGTTCTTC
TRBV6-2/TRBV6-3	-	-	TRBJ1-1	CASSFRQPYNTEAFF	TGTGCCAGCAGTTTCCGACAGCCCTACAACACTGAAGCTTTCTTT
TRBV9	-	TRBD2	TRBJ2-5	CASSPGLAGAETQYF	TGTGCCAGCAGCCCCGGACTAGCGGGGGCAGAGACCCAGTACTTC
TRBV4-1	-	-	TRBJ2-1	CASSRLPTPGIPPNEQFF	TGCGCCAGCAGCCGCCTCCCCACCCCGGGAATCCCCCCCAATGAGCAGTTCTTC